This T cell receptor (beta chain) was found in a study of blood T cell repertoires in COVID-19 (dated by TCRdb to 2018 to 2020). Broadly, across the study: Collaborator samples came from the United States, Italy and Spain and covered acute and convalescent phases of COVID-19. The prospective study material was composed of cDNA or gDNA derived from T cells, B-cell-depleted T cells, or PBMCs. Deeply sampled blood TCRbeta repertoires from subjects exposed to, actively infected with, or recovered from COVID-19 were included in the dataset. The repertoires were released in a freely available public database intended as a resource for research on the immune response to SARS-CoV-2. The samples were drawn from the first 160 participants of the ongoing ImmuneRACE study and from 1,254 subjects provided by 6 global collaborators. The sample metadata nearly always contained a de-identified subject ID, COVID-19 status, age in years and sex. HLA class I and class II types, where available, came from metadata supplied by the sample provider rather than from assay-based typing. Points the paper makes about the study in general: Clinical and demographic metadata were provided uncurated, with the amount varying by source and participant.

CDR3 length: 14 amino acids, cysteine to phenylalanine. The only DNA kept is the CDR3, 42 bases in frame from the first base. V is reduced by 0 bases and J by 4 bases, leaving a spacing of 9 bases between them. CDR1 is given as MGHRA and CDR2 as YSYEKL, both from the germline V gene. The collaborating institutions used their own protocols to collect whole blood in K2EDTA tubes. Collaborator samples were shipped for TCRbeta analysis as frozen whole blood, isolated PBMCs, or DNA extracted from either sample type. The table lists this clone with a count of one. The antigen it recognizes is unknown. No base quality information exists; no much larger clone differs at one position. TCRbeta CDR3 regions were amplified from genomic DNA by means of the immunoSEQ Assay, a bias-controlled multiplex PCR. The authors' pipeline ran thus. Nucleated cell counts per sample were estimated from amplification of reference gene primers within the assay. To quantify the absolute abundance of each unique TCRbeta CDR3 rearrangement, sequence reads were collapsed and filtered. Productive Simpson clonality was computed per sample as the square root of Simpson's diversity index over productive rearrangements. Entries here come from immuneACCESS through TCRdb and include only in-frame sequences with V and J called. Some clones fail to appear in such tables; in the studies checked, an unresolved V gene covers under half of the shortfall, and the cause of the remainder is unknown. V and J calls and clone size are as listed in that table; D and trimming were resolved from the DNA. The sample has a few hundred thousand clones on record, about 86% of them singletons. Roughly 1.8% of the sample is in the top ten clones.

Sequenced input: peripheral blood. The rearranged segments are TRBV4-1 and TRBJ1-1; the D gene assignment is ambiguous. The TCR was taken from a man between 25 and 39 years old with active or convalescent COVID-19. The nucleotide sequence is TGCGCCAGCAGCCAAGATCCCGTACTCACTGAAGCTTTCTTT. It codes for CASSQDPVLTEAFF.